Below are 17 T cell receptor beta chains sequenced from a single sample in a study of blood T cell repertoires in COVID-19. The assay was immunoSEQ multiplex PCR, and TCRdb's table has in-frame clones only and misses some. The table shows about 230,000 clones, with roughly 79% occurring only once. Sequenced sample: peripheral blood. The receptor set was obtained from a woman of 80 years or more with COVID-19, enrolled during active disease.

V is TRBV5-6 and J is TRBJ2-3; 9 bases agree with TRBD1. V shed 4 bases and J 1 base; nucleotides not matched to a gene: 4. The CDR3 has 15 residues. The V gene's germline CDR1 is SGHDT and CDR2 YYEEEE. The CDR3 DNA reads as TGTGCCAGCAGCCGAGACAGGGGGGGCACAGATACGCAGTATTTT. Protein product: CASSRDRGGTDTQYF. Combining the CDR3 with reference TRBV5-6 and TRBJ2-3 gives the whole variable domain DAGVTQSPTHLIKTRGQQVTLRCSPKSGHDTVSWYQQALGQGPQFIFQYYEEEERQRGNFPDRFSGHQFPNYSSELNVNALLLGDSALYLCASSRDRGGTDTQYFGPGTRLTVL.

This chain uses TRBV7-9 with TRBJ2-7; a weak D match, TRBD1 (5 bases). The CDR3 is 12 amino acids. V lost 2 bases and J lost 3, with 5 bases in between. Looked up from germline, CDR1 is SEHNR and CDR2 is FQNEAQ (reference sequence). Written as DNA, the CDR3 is TGTGCCAGCAGCTTACAGGGCTACGAGCAGTACTTC. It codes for CASSLQGYEQYF. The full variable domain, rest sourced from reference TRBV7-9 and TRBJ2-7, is DTGVSQNPRHKITKRGQNVTFRCDPISEHNRLYWYRQTLGQGPEFLTYFQNEAQLEKSRLLSDRFSAERPKGSFSTLEIQRTEQGDSAMYLCASSLQGYEQYFGPGTRLTVT.

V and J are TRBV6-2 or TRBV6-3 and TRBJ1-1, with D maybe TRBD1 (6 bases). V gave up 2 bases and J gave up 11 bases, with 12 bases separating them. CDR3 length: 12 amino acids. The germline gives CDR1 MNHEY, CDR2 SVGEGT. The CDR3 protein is CASSYDGQYAFF. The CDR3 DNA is TGTGCCAGCAGTTACGACGGACAGTATGCTTTCTTT.

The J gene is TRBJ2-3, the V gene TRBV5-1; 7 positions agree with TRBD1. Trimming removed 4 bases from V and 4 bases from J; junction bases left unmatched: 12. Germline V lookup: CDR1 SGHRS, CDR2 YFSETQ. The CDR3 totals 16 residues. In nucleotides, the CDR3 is TGCGCCAGCAGCCTACATATACAGGGGAAGGCAGATACGCAGTATTTT. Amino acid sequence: CASSLHIQGKADTQYF.

The CDR3 reads CASSLTSGGTDTQYF. CDR3 DNA: TGCGCCAGCAGTTTAACTAGCGGGGGCACAGATACGCAGTATTTT. This chain uses TRBV10-2 with TRBJ2-3, with 10 bases that match TRBD2. CDR3 length: 15 amino acids. Per germline, CDR1 WSHSY and CDR2 SAAADI. Germline trimming cut 5 bases from V and 1 base from J; bases unmatched to any gene: 3.

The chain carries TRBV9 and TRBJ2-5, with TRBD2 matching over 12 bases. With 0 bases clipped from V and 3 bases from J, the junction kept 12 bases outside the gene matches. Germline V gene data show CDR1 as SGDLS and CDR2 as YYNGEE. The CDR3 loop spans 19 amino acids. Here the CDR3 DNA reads TGTGCCAGCAGCGTAGTCCCCCTAGCGGGAGGGATAGAAAAAGAGACCCAGTACTTC. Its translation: CASSVVPLAGGIEKETQYF.

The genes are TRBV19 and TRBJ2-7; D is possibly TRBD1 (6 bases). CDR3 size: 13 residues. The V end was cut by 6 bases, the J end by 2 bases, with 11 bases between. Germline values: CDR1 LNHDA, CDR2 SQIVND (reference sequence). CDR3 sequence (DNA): TGTGCCAGTAGCCCGACAGGAACCTACGAGCAGTACTTC. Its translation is CASSPTGTYEQYF.

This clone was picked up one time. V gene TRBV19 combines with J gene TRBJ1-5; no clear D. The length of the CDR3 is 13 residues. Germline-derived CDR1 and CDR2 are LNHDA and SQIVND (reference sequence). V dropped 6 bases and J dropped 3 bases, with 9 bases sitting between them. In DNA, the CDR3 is TGTGCCAGTAGATGGGGAGTCAATCAGCCCCAGCATTTT. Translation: CASRWGVNQPQHF.

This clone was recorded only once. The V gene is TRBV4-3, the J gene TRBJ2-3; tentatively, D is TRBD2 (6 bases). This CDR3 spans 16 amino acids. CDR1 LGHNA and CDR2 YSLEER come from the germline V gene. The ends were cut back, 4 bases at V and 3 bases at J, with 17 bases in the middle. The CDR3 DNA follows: TGCGCCAGCAGCCCCCGCGTCGGACTATTTACAGATACGCAGTATTTT. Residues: CASSPRVGLFTDTQYF.

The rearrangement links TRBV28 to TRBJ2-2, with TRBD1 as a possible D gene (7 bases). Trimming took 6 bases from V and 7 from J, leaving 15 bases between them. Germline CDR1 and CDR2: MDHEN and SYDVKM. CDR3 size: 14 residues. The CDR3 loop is CASSRGDSRGELFF. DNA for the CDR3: TGTGCCAGCAGCCGCGGGGACAGTCGCGGGGAGCTGTTTTTT.

The CDR3: CASSLRITGGELFF. CDR3 nucleotide sequence: TGTGCCAGCAGCTTAAGGATAACAGGCGGGGAGCTGTTTTTT. V and J are TRBV7-3 and TRBJ2-2; D may be TRBD1 (5 bases). Trimming cost V 1 base and J 7 bases, with 10 bases left between them. This CDR3 is 14 amino acids long. CDR1 and CDR2 from the germline V gene are SGHTA and FQGTGA.

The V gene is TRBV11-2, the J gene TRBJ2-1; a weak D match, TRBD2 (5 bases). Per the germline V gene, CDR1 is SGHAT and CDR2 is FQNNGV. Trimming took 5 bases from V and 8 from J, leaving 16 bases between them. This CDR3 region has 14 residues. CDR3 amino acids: CASSPDFDVYEQFF. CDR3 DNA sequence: TGTGCCAGCAGCCCGGACTTCGATGTGTATGAGCAGTTCTTC.

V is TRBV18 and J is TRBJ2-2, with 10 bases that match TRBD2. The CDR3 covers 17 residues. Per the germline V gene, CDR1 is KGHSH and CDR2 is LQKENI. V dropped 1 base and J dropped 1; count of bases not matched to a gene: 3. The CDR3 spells CASSPLAGGENTGELFF. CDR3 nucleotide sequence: TGTGCCAGCTCACCACTAGCGGGGGGCGAGAACACCGGGGAGCTGTTTTTT.

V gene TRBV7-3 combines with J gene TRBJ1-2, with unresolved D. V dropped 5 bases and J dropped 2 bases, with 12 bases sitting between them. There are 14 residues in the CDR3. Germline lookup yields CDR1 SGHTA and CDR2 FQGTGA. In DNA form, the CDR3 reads TGTGCCAGCAGCCCAGTTGCCCGCAACTATGGCTACACCTTC. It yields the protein CASSPVARNYGYTF.

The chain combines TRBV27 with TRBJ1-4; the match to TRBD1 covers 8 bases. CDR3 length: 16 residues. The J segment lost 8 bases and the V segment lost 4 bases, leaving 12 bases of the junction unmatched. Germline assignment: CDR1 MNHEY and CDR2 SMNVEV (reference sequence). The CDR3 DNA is TGTGCCAGCAGTTACCTACCCGGACAGGGTCGGGAAAAACTGTTTTTT. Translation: CASSYLPGQGREKLFF.

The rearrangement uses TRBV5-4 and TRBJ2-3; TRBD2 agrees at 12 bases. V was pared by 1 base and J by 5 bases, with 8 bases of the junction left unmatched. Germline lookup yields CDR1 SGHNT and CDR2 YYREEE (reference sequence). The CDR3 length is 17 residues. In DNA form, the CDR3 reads TGTGCCAGCAGCTTGTCTGCTAGCGGGGGGGCCGGAGATACGCAGTATTTT. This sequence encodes CASSLSASGGAGDTQYF.

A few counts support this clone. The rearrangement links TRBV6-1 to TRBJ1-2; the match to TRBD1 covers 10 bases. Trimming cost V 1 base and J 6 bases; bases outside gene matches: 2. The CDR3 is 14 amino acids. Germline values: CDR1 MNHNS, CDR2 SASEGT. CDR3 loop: CASSEGTGGDGYTF. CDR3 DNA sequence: TGTGCCAGCAGTGAAGGGACAGGGGGAGATGGCTACACCTTC.